The source of this TCR beta chain is a study of CD8+ T cells in alopecia areata. Whole-study context: Severity of treated patients was scored by affected scalp percentage.

Following RNA extraction, reverse transcription yielded cDNA that acted as the sequencing template. Produced via immunoSEQ multiplex PCR; TCRdb's table is partial and in-frame only. The table shows under 200,000 clones, with 50% to 65% occurring only once. Treatment meaning: oral pan-JAK inhibitor, 5-10 mg twice daily. Sorting separated CD4+ and CD8+ T cells out of PBMCs. This CDR3 is built from 15 residues. Germline V gives CDR1 SGHDT, CDR2 YYEEEE. This clone was counted only a few times. Its cognate antigen is unknown. An end of the junction differs from the germline gene, which may be a read error. Study outcomes and limitations: Alphabeta T cells residing in normal skin are also sequenced in scalp samples. On tofacitinib, scalp and blood still held many of the expanded lesional clones.

The sequence came from a human donor with alopecia areata. The chain uses TRBV5-6 and TRBJ2-4; 10 bases fit TRBD1. The sequencing here drew on CD4+ T cells sorted from blood, taken at week 24, from a patient treated with tofacitinib. The CDR3 spells CASSRRQGARGLAGF. The CDR3 coding sequence is TGTGCCAGCAGCCGCCGACAGGGGGCACGAGGCTTAGCGGGCTTC.